Shown below are 26 T cell receptor beta chains from a single sample sequenced in a study of blood T cell repertoires in COVID-19. Repertoires were generated with immunoSEQ multiplex PCR, while TCRdb's copy carries only in-frame clones and drops some. The repertoire holds approximately 210,000 clones, 70% to 85% seen once, with over 12% in the top ten. Sample: PBMCs or T cells enriched from blood (not recorded which). The receptors derive from a man aged 40-55 years who had recovered from COVID-19.

This clone was observed a single time. The chain employs TRBV6-4 and TRBJ2-5; 9 positions agree with TRBD2. CDR3 length equals 14 residues. Unmatched junction bases numbered 4, after V lost 6 bases and J lost 2 bases. Germline-derived CDR1 and CDR2 are MRHNA and SNTAGT. In nucleotides, the CDR3 is TGTGCCAGCAGCCCAGCGGGGGGACAAGAGACCCAGTACTTC. Its protein product is CASSPAGGQETQYF.

In its sample, this clone was seen a few times. This rearrangement joins TRBV6-5 to TRBJ1-1, with a possible D match to TRBD1 (5 bases). The germline V gene has CDR1 MNHEY and CDR2 SVGAGI. CDR3 length: 13 amino acids. Trimming removed 6 bases from V and 1 base from J, with 9 bases in between. CDR3 coding DNA: TGTGCCAGCAGATTCGGACAGAACACTGAAGCTTTCTTT. Translated: CASRFGQNTEAFF.

V usage is TRBV5-6 and J usage is TRBJ2-7; TRBD1 is a possible D gene (6 bases). Germline assignment: CDR1 SGHDT and CDR2 YYEEEE. The CDR3 covers 14 residues. V dropped 4 bases and J dropped 0 bases, with 11 bases sitting between them. The CDR3 here is CASSADRYSYEQYF. CDR3 bases: TGTGCCAGCAGCGCCGACAGGTACTCCTACGAGCAGTACTTC. The full variable domain, with the rest looked up from reference TRBV5-6 and TRBJ2-7, is DAGVTQSPTHLIKTRGQQVTLRCSPKSGHDTVSWYQQALGQGPQFIFQYYEEEERQRGNFPDRFSGHQFPNYSSELNVNALLLGDSALYLCASSADRYSYEQYFGPGTRLTVT.

The chain carries TRBV3-1 (or the pseudogene TRBV3-2) and TRBJ1-1; no clear D gene. Germline V CDR1 and CDR2: LGHDT, YNNKEL (reference sequence). Trimming left V 1 base short and J 6 bases short, with 15 bases between. The CDR3 length is 15 residues. CDR3 in DNA: TGTGCCAGCAGCCAAGTGGTGGGCGTCCACGCTGAAGCTTTCTTT. This gives the protein CASSQVVGVHAEAFF.

This chain links TRBV7-9 with TRBJ1-5; tentatively, D is TRBD1 (6 bases). The CDR3 runs 14 residues. Deletions cut 4 bases from V and 3 bases from J, with 10 bases between. CDR1 SEHNR and CDR2 FQNEAQ come from the germline V gene (reference sequence). CDR3: CASSWWDTNQPQHF. Written as DNA, the CDR3 is TGTGCCAGCAGCTGGTGGGACACCAATCAGCCCCAGCATTTT.

CDR3 nucleotides: TGTGCCAGCAGTTTACTAACAGGGACGAATCAGCCCCAGCATTTT. It codes for CASSLLTGTNQPQHF. The gene calls are TRBV28 and TRBJ1-5; perhaps TRBD1 as D (6 bases). Trimming shortened V by 2 bases and J by 4 bases, and 12 bases separated the two germline ends. The CDR3 length is 15 residues. The V gene's germline CDR1 is MDHEN and CDR2 SYDVKM. Combining the CDR3 with reference TRBV28 and TRBJ1-5 gives the whole variable domain DVKVTQSSRYLVKRTGEKVFLECVQDMDHENMFWYRQDPGLGLRLIYFSYDVKMKEKGDIPEGYSVSREKKERFSLILESASTNQTSMYLCASSLLTGTNQPQHFGDGTRLSIL.

V is TRBV7-2 and J is TRBJ2-5, with 11 bases that match TRBD2. The V gene end was trimmed by 4 bases and the J gene end by 2 bases; junction bases not matched to a gene: 6. The CDR3 spans 16 residues. The germline V gene encodes CDR1 SGHTA and CDR2 FQGNSA. The CDR3 coding sequence is TGTGCCAGCAGCTCACAGGGACTAGCGGATCAAGAGACCCAGTACTTC. This encodes CASSSQGLADQETQYF.

The chain couples TRBV7-6 to TRBJ2-2, with D possibly being TRBD2 (5 bases). The germline V gene encodes CDR1 SGHVS and CDR2 FNYEAQ. V was pared by 2 bases and J by 5 bases, with 15 bases between. The CDR3 has 16 amino acids. The DNA of the CDR3 is TGTGCCAGCAGCTTAACCTCGGACCGAGGGACCGGGGAGCTGTTTTTT. This gives the protein CASSLTSDRGTGELFF.

In this sample, this clone turned up a few times. V usage is TRBV19 and J usage is TRBJ1-5; perhaps TRBD1 as D (6 bases). Germline lookup yields CDR1 LNHDA and CDR2 SQIVND (reference sequence). The CDR3 loop spans 15 amino acids. The V end was cut by 1 base, the J end by 4 bases, with 11 bases between. The CDR3: CASSIGTATNQPQHF. As DNA, the CDR3 is TGTGCCAGTAGTATAGGGACAGCAACAAATCAGCCCCAGCATTTT.

CDR3 DNA sequence: TGTGCCAGCACTCTAGCGGGAGGTCACAATGAGCAGTTCTTC. Its protein is CASTLAGGHNEQFF. The chain is built from TRBV25-1 and TRBJ2-1, with 11 bases that match TRBD2. The CDR3 has 14 amino acids. V was pared by 7 bases and J by 5 bases, with 4 bases of the junction left unmatched. CDR1 and CDR2 (germline): MGHDK, SYGVNS.

The gene calls are TRBV4-2 and TRBJ2-5, with D possibly TRBD2 on 6 matching bases. The V gene lost 3 bases and the J gene lost 2 bases, with 13 bases spanning the gap. Per germline, CDR1 LGHNA and CDR2 YNFKEQ. The CDR3 contains 15 residues. The CDR3 coding sequence is TGTGCCAGCAGCCACCCAGGACTAATGCAAGAGACCCAGTACTTC. Residues: CASSHPGLMQETQYF.

This chain joins TRBV7-9 and TRBJ2-1; D remains ambiguous. Germline loops: CDR1 SEHNR, CDR2 FQNEAQ (reference sequence). V lost 1 base and J 0 bases, leaving 4 bases between the germline ends. The CDR3 sequence is 14 residues long. In DNA, the CDR3 is TGTGCCAGCAGCTTAGATAGCTCCTACAATGAGCAGTTCTTC. It is translated as CASSLDSSYNEQFF.

The chain links TRBV2 to TRBJ1-1; D is undetermined. The V and J ends lost 6 bases and 5 bases respectively, with 13 bases between them. This CDR3 is 13 amino acids long. Germline V gene lookup returns CDR1 SNHLY and CDR2 FYNNEI. The DNA of the CDR3 is TGTGCCAGCAGCACGGCCCCGGGGACTGAAGCTTTCTTT. Amino acid sequence: CASSTAPGTEAFF.

The genes are TRBV5-1 and TRBJ2-7; 11 bases agree with TRBD1. This CDR3 region has 15 residues. Germline V gene sequence: CDR1 SGHRS, CDR2 YFSETQ. J gave up 2 bases and V 4 bases, and 5 bases lay outside the gene matches. CDR3 in amino acids: CASSVGGQGAYEQYF. The CDR3 DNA reads TGCGCCAGCAGCGTTGGGGGACAGGGGGCCTACGAGCAGTACTTC.

This clone has just one count. The chain recombines TRBV25-1 with TRBJ1-1, with 8 bases aligning to TRBD1. Germline V gene data show CDR1 as MGHDK and CDR2 as SYGVNS. With V trimmed by 6 bases and J by 1 base, 1 base remained unmatched. CDR3 length: 13 amino acids. The CDR3 DNA sequence: TGTGCCAGCAGGACAGGGGCGAACACTGAAGCTTTCTTT. This encodes CASRTGANTEAFF.

The J gene is TRBJ2-5, the V gene TRBV5-1; D is unresolved. CDR1 SGHRS and CDR2 YFSETQ come from the germline V gene. The CDR3 is 16 amino acids. The ends were cut back, 3 bases at V and 2 bases at J, with 17 bases in the middle. The CDR3 coding sequence is TGCGCCAGCAGCTCACGGATGATAGGCAGGCAAGAGACCCAGTACTTC. Residues: CASSSRMIGRQETQYF.

The J gene is TRBJ2-7, the V gene TRBV19; D possibly corresponds to TRBD1 (6 bases). The CDR3 is 14 amino acids. V shed 3 bases and J shed 6 bases, with 15 bases lying between them. Looked up from germline, CDR1 is LNHDA and CDR2 is SQIVND (reference sequence). As DNA, the CDR3 is TGTGCCAGTAGTATCGGTTTGGGGGCGCTCGAGCAGTACTTC. Translation gives CASSIGLGALEQYF.

The V call is TRBV5-6, the J call TRBJ2-3; D gene unclear. The CDR3 contains 13 residues. The germline V gene encodes CDR1 SGHDT and CDR2 YYEEEE. V dropped 2 bases and J dropped 3 bases, with 7 bases sitting between them. The CDR3 nucleotides are TGTGCCAGCAGCTTAACAGCTACAGATACGCAGTATTTT. Its protein is CASSLTATDTQYF.

The rearrangement uses TRBV29-1 and TRBJ1-1; no firm D call. Trimming cost V 6 bases and J 8 bases, with 13 bases left between them. The CDR3 loop spans 11 amino acids. The germline gives CDR1 SQVTM, CDR2 ANQGSEA. CDR3 nucleotide sequence: TGCAGCGTCCGCGGAGTCTTCGAAGCTTTCTTT. This translates into CSVRGVFEAFF.

The chain uses TRBV6-4 and TRBJ2-7; 7 bases fit TRBD1. Germline V gene data show CDR1 as MRHNA and CDR2 as SNTAGT. This CDR3 has 15 residues. V dropped 2 bases and J dropped 4; count of bases not matched to a gene: 8. CDR3 loop: CASSDPMAGGYEQYF. The CDR3 DNA is TGTGCCAGCAGTGACCCGATGGCAGGGGGATACGAGCAGTACTTC.

The chain combines TRBV18 with TRBJ2-7; 8 positions match TRBD1. Germline CDR1 KGHSH, CDR2 LQKENI. The CDR3 sequence is 16 residues long. Trimming at V came to 4 bases and at J to 2 bases, leaving 10 bases not matched to a gene. CDR3 region: CASSQQQGGFTYEQYF. The CDR3 DNA reads as TGTGCCAGCTCACAACAACAGGGGGGTTTTACCTACGAGCAGTACTTC.

This chain joins TRBV25-1 and TRBJ1-2; D gene unclear. The CDR3 extends over 12 amino acids. The V and J ends lost 7 bases and 8 bases respectively, with 14 bases between them. CDR1 and CDR2 (germline): MGHDK, SYGVNS. CDR3 nucleotide sequence: TGTGCCAGCACCACGGGGTTAGGCGGCTACACCTTC. Translating it yields CASTTGLGGYTF.

V and J are TRBV7-9 and TRBJ1-3; D gene unclear. Germline V gives CDR1 SEHNR, CDR2 FQNEAQ (reference sequence). This CDR3 has 15 amino acids. Trimming removed 0 bases at V and 3 bases at J, with 9 bases between. The CDR3 here is CASSLAGRRGNTIYF. The CDR3 nucleotides read TGTGCCAGCAGCTTAGCGGGCCGGCGTGGAAACACCATATATTTT.

J is TRBJ1-1 and V is TRBV19, with D unresolved. Germline CDR1 LNHDA, CDR2 SQIVND (reference sequence). V gave up 6 bases and J gave up 11 bases, with 7 bases separating them. The CDR3 has 9 residues. DNA of the CDR3: TGTGCCAGTAGCCCCTTGGCTTTCTTT. This sequence encodes CASSPLAFF.

The gene calls are TRBV13 and TRBJ1-6; 8 bases fit TRBD1. V trimming: 10 bases; J trimming: 4 bases; junction bases outside the gene matches: 6. The germline CDR1 and CDR2 sequences are PRHDT and FYEKMQ (reference sequence). The CDR3 loop spans 14 amino acids. The CDR3 loop is CATQTGAYNSPLHF. The CDR3, as DNA: TGTGCCACCCAGACAGGGGCATATAATTCACCCCTCCACTTT.

The chain couples TRBV3-1 (or the pseudogene TRBV3-2) to TRBJ2-5; perhaps TRBD1 as D (6 bases). V shed 0 bases and J shed 3 bases, with 17 bases lying between them. Germline V gene sequence: CDR1 LGHDT, CDR2 YNNKEL (reference sequence). This CDR3 has 17 amino acids. CDR3 in DNA: TGTGCCAGCAGCCAAGAGAGAGTGGGGGCCCGCGAAGAGACCCAGTACTTC. Translating gives CASSQERVGAREETQYF.